This T cell receptor (beta chain) is from a study of beta chain features in type 1 diabetes. Reverse transcribing all isolated RNA meant expressed TCRB transcripts were sequenced. The table came from immunoSEQ multiplex PCR; TCRdb's copy has only in-frame clones and leaves some out. Of approximately 100,000 clones in the sample, 40% are singletons; the top ten hold approximately 0.065%. This CDR3 is built from 15 residues. V was clipped by 5 bases and J by 4 bases; unmatched bases: 10. CDR1 is MGHDK, CDR2 SYGVNS, per germline. This clone turned up a few times. The antigen is unknown. A sort by CD45RO/CCR7/CD25/CD127/CD95/CD27 yielded CD4+ naive, central memory, regulatory and stem cell-like memory cells. Overall study results and limits: Patients and controls would share equally any PCR tilt toward shorter templates. Type 1 diabetes patients had TCRB CDR3s that were shorter (moderately but significantly so) in all four CD4+ subsets. Patients' naive, central memory and regulatory TCRB repertoires appeared more alike than those of healthy donors.

The receptor was isolated from a woman aged 18-29 years in good health. The V and J genes are TRBV25-1 and TRBJ1-2; 7 nucleotides line up with TRBD1. The specimen was stem cell memory CD4+ T cells from blood. The CDR3 DNA is TGTGCCAGCAGTACTCGACAGGGTCTCGGCTATGGCTACACCTTC. The encoded protein is CASSTRQGLGYGYTF.